This TCR beta chain was identified in a study of a mutant IDH1 vaccine in newly diagnosed glioma. The study's findings and limits: Vaccine-induced immune responses were detected in about 93% of patients.

On this clone: Its antigen is not known.

The CDR3 loop spans 15 amino acids. Germline V gene data show CDR1 as GTSNPN and CDR2 as SVGIG (reference sequence). V lost 3 bases to trimming and J lost 0 bases, with 12 bases between them. Method: immunoSEQ multiplex PCR; TCRdb's copy keeps in-frame clones and lacks some. The table lists 50,000 to 70,000 clones, 74% of them singletons, with roughly 5% in the top ten. The time point denotes: week 35, safety follow-up. Every single dose of the vaccine, 300 ug of mutant IDH1 20-mer peptide, came with topical imiquimod. The TCR originated in a man aged 50 to 60 with glioma. Sequencing was performed on PBMCs, taken from a glioma patient whose treatment included an IDH1 peptide vaccine. The J gene is TRBJ1-5, the V gene TRBV30; D not resolved. Here the CDR3 DNA reads TGTGCCTGGAGCCCGGGAGGGAATAGCAATCAGCCCCAGCATTTT. Translating it yields CAWSPGGNSNQPQHF.